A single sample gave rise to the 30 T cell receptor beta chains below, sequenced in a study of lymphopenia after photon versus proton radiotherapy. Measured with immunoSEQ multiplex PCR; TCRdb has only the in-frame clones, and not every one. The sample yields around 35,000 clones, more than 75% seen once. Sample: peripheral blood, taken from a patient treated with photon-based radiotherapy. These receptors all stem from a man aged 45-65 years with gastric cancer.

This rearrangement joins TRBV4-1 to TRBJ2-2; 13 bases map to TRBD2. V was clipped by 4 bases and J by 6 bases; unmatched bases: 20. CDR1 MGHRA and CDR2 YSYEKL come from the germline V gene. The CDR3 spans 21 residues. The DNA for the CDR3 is TGCGCCAGCAGCCGAGTCCGAATGGGACTAGCGGGACAAGCTGTGGCCGGGGAGCTGTTTTTT. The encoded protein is CASSRVRMGLAGQAVAGELFF.

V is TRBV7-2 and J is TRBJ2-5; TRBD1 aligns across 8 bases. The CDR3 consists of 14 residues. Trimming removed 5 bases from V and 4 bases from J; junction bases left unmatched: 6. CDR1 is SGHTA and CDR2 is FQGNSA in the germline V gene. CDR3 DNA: TGTGCCAGCAGCCCGCAGGGGGCCCGAGAGACCCAGTACTTC. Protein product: CASSPQGARETQYF.

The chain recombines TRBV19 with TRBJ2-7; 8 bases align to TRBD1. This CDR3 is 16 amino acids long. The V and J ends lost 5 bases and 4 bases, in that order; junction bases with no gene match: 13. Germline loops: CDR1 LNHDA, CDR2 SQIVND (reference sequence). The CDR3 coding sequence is TGTGCCAGTAGTCGGGGGACAGGCTCTAGCTGGTACGAGCAGTACTTC. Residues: CASSRGTGSSWYEQYF. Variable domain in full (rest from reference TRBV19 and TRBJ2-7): DGGITQSPKYLFRKEGQNVTLSCEQNLNHDAMYWYRQDPGQGLRLIYYSQIVNDFQKGDIAEGYSVSREKKESFPLTVTSAQKNPTAFYLCASSRGTGSSWYEQYFGPGTRLTVT.

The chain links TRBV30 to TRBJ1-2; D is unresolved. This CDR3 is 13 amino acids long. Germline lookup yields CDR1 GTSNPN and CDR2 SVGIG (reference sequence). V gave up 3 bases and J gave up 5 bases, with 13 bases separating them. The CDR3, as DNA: TGTGCCTGGAGCCCCGCGGGCCCTTATGGCTACACCTTC. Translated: CAWSPAGPYGYTF.

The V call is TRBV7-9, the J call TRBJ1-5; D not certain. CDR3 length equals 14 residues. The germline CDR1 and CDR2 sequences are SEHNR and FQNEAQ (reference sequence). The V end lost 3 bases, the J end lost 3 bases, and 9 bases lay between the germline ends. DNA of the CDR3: TGTGCCAGCAGCTTCTCCGGAAACAATCAGCCCCAGCATTTT. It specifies CASSFSGNNQPQHF.

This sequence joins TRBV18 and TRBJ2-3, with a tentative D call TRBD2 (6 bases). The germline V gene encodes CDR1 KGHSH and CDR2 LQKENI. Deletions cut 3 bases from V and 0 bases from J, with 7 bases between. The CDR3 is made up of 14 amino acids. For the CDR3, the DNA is TGTGCCAGCTCACCCAGCGGGAGCACAGATACGCAGTATTTT. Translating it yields CASSPSGSTDTQYF.

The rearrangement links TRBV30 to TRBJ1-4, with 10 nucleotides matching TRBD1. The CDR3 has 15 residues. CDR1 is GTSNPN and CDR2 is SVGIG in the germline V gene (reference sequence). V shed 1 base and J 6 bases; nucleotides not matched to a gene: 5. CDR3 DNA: TGTGCCTGGAGTGACGCCGGGACAGGGGATGAAAAACTGTTTTTT. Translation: CAWSDAGTGDEKLFF.

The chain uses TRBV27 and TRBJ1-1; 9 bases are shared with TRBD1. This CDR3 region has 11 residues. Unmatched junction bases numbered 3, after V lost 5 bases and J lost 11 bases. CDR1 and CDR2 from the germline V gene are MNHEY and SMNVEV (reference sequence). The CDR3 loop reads CASSDRGAAFF. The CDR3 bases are TGTGCCAGCAGTGACAGGGGGGCGGCTTTCTTT.

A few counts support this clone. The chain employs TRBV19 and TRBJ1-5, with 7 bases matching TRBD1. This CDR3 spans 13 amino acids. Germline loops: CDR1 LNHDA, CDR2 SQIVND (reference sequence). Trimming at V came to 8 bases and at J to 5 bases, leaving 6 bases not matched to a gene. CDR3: CASGDRADQPQHF. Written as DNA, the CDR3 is TGTGCCAGTGGTGACAGGGCGGATCAGCCCCAGCATTTT.

The DNA for the CDR3 is TGTGCCAGCAGTTCCCCGACAGGGGGGAACACTGAAGCTTTCTTT. It codes for CASSSPTGGNTEAFF. The chain combines TRBV6-5 with TRBJ1-1; TRBD1 matches at 9 bases. Germline CDR1 is MNHEY and CDR2 is SVGAGI. V was clipped by 4 bases and J by 1 base; unmatched bases: 4. This CDR3 is built from 15 residues.

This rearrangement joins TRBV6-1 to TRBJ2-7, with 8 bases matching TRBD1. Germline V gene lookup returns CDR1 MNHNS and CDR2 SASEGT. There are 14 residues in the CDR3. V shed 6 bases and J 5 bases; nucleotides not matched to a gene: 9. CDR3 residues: CASSPRDRYDEQYF. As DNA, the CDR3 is TGTGCCAGCAGCCCAAGGGACAGGTACGACGAGCAGTACTTC.

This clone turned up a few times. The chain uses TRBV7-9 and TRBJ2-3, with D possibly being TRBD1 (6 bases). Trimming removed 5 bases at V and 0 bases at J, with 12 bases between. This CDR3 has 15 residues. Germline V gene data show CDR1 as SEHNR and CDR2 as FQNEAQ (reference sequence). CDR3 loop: CASSQGTQSTDTQYF. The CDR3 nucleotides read TGTGCCAGCAGCCAAGGGACACAAAGCACAGATACGCAGTATTTT.

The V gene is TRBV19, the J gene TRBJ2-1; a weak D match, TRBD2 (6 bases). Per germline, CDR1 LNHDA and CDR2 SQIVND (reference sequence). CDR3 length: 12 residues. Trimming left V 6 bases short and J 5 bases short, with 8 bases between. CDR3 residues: CASRDYHNEQFF. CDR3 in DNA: TGTGCCAGTAGGGACTATCACAATGAGCAGTTCTTC. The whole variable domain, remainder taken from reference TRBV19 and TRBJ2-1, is DGGITQSPKYLFRKEGQNVTLSCEQNLNHDAMYWYRQDPGQGLRLIYYSQIVNDFQKGDIAEGYSVSREKKESFPLTVTSAQKNPTAFYLCASRDYHNEQFFGPGTRLTVL.

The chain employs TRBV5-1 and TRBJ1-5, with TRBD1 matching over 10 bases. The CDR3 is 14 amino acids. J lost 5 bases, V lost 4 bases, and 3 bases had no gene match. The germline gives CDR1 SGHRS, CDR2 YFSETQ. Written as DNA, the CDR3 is TGCGCCAGCAGCCCCGGGACAGGGGATCAGCCCCAGCATTTT. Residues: CASSPGTGDQPQHF.

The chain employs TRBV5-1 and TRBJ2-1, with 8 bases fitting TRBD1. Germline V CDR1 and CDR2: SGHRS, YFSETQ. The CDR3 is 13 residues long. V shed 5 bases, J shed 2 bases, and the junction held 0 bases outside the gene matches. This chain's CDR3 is CASRQGAYNEQFF. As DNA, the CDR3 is TGCGCCAGCAGACAGGGGGCCTACAATGAGCAGTTCTTC. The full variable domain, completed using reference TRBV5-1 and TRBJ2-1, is KAGVTQTPRYLIKTRGQQVTLSCSPISGHRSVSWYQQTPGQGLQFLFEYFSETQRNKGNFPGRFSGRQFSNSRSEMNVSTLELGDSALYLCASRQGAYNEQFFGPGTRLTVL.

The CDR3 is CASSSPGTPGNTIYF. The CDR3 DNA sequence: TGTGCCAGCAGTTCGCCCGGGACGCCCGGAAACACCATATATTTT. The V gene is TRBV27, the J gene TRBJ1-3; D possibly corresponds to TRBD1 (5 bases). Trimming took 4 bases from V and 4 from J, leaving 14 bases between them. CDR1 and CDR2 from the germline V gene are MNHEY and SMNVEV (reference sequence). The CDR3 length is 15 residues.

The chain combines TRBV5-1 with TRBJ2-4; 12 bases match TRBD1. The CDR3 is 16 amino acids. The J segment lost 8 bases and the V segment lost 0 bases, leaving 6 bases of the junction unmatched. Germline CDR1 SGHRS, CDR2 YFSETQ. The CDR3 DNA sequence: TGCGCCAGCAGCTTGGGGGACAGGGGGCTGTTGGACATTCAGTACTTC. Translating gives CASSLGDRGLLDIQYF.

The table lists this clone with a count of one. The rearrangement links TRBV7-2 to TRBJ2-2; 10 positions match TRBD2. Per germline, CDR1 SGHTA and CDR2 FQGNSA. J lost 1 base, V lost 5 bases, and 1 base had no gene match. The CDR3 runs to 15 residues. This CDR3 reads CASSRLAGNTGELFF. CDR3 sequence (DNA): TGTGCCAGCAGCCGACTAGCGGGGAACACCGGGGAGCTGTTTTTT.

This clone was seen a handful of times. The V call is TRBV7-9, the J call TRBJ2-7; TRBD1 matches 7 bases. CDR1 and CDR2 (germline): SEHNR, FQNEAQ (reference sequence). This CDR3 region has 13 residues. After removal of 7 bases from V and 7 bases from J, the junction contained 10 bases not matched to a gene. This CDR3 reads CASTGTAQGEQYF. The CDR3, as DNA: TGTGCCAGCACCGGGACAGCACAAGGGGAGCAGTACTTC. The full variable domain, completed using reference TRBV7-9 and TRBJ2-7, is DTGVSQNPRHKITKRGQNVTFRCDPISEHNRLYWYRQTLGQGPEFLTYFQNEAQLEKSRLLSDRFSAERPKGSFSTLEIQRTEQGDSAMYLCASTGTAQGEQYFGPGTRLTVT.

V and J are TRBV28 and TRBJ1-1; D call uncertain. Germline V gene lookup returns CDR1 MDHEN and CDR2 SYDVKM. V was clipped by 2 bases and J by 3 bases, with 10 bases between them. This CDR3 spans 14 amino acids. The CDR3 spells CASSLSGPHTEAFF. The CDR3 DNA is TGTGCCAGCAGTTTAAGCGGGCCCCACACTGAAGCTTTCTTT. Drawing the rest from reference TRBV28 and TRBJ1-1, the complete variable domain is DVKVTQSSRYLVKRTGEKVFLECVQDMDHENMFWYRQDPGLGLRLIYFSYDVKMKEKGDIPEGYSVSREKKERFSLILESASTNQTSMYLCASSLSGPHTEAFFGQGTRLTVV.

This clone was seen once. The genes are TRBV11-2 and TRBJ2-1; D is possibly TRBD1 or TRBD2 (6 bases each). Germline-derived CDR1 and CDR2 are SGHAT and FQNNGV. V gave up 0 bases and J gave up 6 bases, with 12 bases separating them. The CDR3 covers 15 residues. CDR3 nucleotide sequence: TGTGCCAGCAGCTTAGAAGGGGGAGGCCCCAATGAGCAGTTCTTC. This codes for CASSLEGGGPNEQFF.

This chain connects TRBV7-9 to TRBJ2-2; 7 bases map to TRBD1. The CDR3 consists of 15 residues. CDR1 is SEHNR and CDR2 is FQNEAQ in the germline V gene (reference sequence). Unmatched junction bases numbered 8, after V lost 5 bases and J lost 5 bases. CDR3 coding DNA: TGTGCCAGCAGCACGGCGACAGGGCGGACCGGGGAGCTGTTTTTT. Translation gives CASSTATGRTGELFF.

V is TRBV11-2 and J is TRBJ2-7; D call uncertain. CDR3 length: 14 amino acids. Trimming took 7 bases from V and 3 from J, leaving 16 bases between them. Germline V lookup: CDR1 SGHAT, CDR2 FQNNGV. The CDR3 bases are TGTGCCAGCACCACCCACCGTGCACTCTACGAGCAGTACTTC. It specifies CASTTHRALYEQYF.

CDR3 protein: CASSIDPPKGALTGYTF. As DNA, the CDR3 is TGTGCCAGTAGTATAGATCCCCCAAAAGGGGCTCTGACTGGCTACACCTTC. V and J are TRBV19 and TRBJ1-2; TRBD1 might be the D (5 bases). Trimming stripped 0 bases from V and 7 bases from J, with 21 bases between. Germline values: CDR1 LNHDA, CDR2 SQIVND (reference sequence). The CDR3 has 17 residues.

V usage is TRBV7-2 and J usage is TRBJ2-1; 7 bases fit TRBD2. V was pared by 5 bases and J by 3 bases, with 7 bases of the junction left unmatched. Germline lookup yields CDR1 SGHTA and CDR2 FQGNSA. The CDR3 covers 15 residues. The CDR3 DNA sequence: TGTGCCAGCAGCCCAACTAGCGAGAACTACAATGAGCAGTTCTTC. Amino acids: CASSPTSENYNEQFF.

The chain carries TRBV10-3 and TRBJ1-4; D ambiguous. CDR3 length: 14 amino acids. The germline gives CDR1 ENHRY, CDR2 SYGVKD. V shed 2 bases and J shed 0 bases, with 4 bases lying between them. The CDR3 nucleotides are TGTGCCATCAGTGAGGGGGCAACTAATGAAAAACTGTTTTTT. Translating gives CAISEGATNEKLFF.

The CDR3 reads CSVEPLDTARGHEQFF. The CDR3 DNA follows: TGCAGCGTTGAGCCCCTGGACACGGCGAGGGGTCATGAGCAGTTCTTC. This chain uses TRBV29-1 with TRBJ2-1; D is tentatively TRBD1 or TRBD2 (5 bases each). V was pared by 3 bases and J by 8 bases, with 23 bases between. The CDR3 has 16 residues. CDR1 is SQVTM, CDR2 ANQGSEA, per germline.

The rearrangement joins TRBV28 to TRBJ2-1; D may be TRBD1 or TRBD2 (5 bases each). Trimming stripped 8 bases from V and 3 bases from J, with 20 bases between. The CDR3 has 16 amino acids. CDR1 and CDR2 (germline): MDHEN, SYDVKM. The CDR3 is CASYRNRGAGYNEQFF. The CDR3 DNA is TGTGCCAGCTATAGGAATAGGGGCGCGGGCTACAATGAGCAGTTCTTC.

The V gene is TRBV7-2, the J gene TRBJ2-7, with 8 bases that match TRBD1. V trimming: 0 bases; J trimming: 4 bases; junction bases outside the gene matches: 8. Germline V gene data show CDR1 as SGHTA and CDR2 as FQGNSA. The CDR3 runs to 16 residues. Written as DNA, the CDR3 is TGTGCCAGCAGCTTAGCTAGGGGACAGGCCGTTTACGAGCAGTACTTC. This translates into CASSLARGQAVYEQYF.

CDR3 DNA: TGTGCCAGCTCCCTGGGACAGATAAGCAATCAGCCCCAGCATTTT. This gives the protein CASSLGQISNQPQHF. This sequence joins TRBV18 and TRBJ1-5; 7 bases are a match to TRBD1. The CDR3 consists of 15 residues. Germline CDR1 and CDR2: KGHSH and LQKENI. Germline trimming cut 6 bases from V and 1 base from J; bases unmatched to any gene: 6.